Each of the 11 T cell receptor beta chains below was sequenced from the same sample in a study of blood T cell repertoires in COVID-19. Using immunoSEQ multiplex PCR, the repertoire was profiled, and TCRdb retains in-frame clones only, with some absent. The sample carries more than 110,000 clones, 79% recorded once. Sequences were obtained from peripheral blood. These receptors were obtained from a man aged 55 to 70 with acute or convalescent COVID-19.

This sequence joins TRBV7-8 and TRBJ1-4, with D possibly being TRBD1 (6 bases). CDR1 and CDR2 from the germline V gene are SGHVS and FQNEAQ. The CDR3 totals 13 residues. Trimming took off 0 bases at V and 7 bases at J, with 6 bases between the two ends. The CDR3 here is CASSLAQGEKLFF. Here the CDR3 DNA reads TGTGCCAGCAGCTTAGCACAGGGTGAAAAACTGTTTTTT.

The CDR3 reads CASSRRRDRETQYF. The CDR3 bases are TGTGCCAGCAGCAGGAGACGGGATCGGGAGACCCAGTACTTC. The chain combines TRBV6-2 or TRBV6-3 with TRBJ2-5, with a weak D call TRBD2 (5 bases). The V gene's germline CDR1 is MNHEY and CDR2 SVGEGT. The CDR3 sequence is 14 residues long. The ends were cut back, 6 bases at V and 5 bases at J, with 16 bases in the middle.

The CDR3 here is CASSPPGFDGELFF. The CDR3 DNA reads as TGTGCCAGCAGCCCCCCGGGGTTTGACGGGGAGCTGTTTTTT. V usage is TRBV6-2 or TRBV6-3 and J usage is TRBJ2-2, with D perhaps TRBD2 (5 bases). The germline V gene encodes CDR1 MNHEY and CDR2 SVGEGT. The CDR3 contains 14 residues. The V end was cut by 6 bases, the J end by 7 bases, with 15 bases between.

This clone was picked up a small number of times. V is TRBV12-5 and J is TRBJ1-1; D remains unclear. This CDR3 is 13 amino acids long. V lost 7 bases and J 6 bases, leaving 15 bases between the germline ends. From germline, CDR1 is LGHNT and CDR2 FRNRAP. Here the CDR3 reads CASAPISGAEAFF. CDR3 nucleotides: TGTGCTAGTGCCCCAATCTCAGGCGCTGAAGCTTTCTTT.

This rearrangement joins TRBV18 to TRBJ2-3; 8 bases map to TRBD1. The J segment lost 0 bases and the V segment lost 1 base, leaving 3 bases of the junction unmatched. The CDR3 spans 16 residues. The germline CDR1 and CDR2 sequences are KGHSH and LQKENI. CDR3 sequence (DNA): TGTGCCAGCTCACCACTTGGACAGGGCAGCACAGATACGCAGTATTTT. Protein product: CASSPLGQGSTDTQYF.

The rearrangement links TRBV9 to TRBJ2-1; D not resolved. V lost 3 bases and J lost 6, with 13 bases in between. The CDR3 runs 14 residues. Per the germline V gene, CDR1 is SGDLS and CDR2 is YYNGEE. DNA for the CDR3: TGTGCCAGCAGCGCCCCGTCTGGGCGCAATGAGCAGTTCTTC. It translates to CASSAPSGRNEQFF.

V is TRBV27 and J is TRBJ2-5, with TRBD2 matching over 7 bases. CDR1 and CDR2 (germline): MNHEY, SMNVEV (reference sequence). The CDR3 sequence is 14 residues long. J was trimmed by 5 bases and V by 6 bases; bases with no gene match: 9. The CDR3 nucleotides are TGTGCCAGCAGCGGATGGGGGGGTGGTGAGACCCAGTACTTC. It is translated as CASSGWGGGETQYF.

This clone showed up just once. The chain recombines TRBV2 with TRBJ2-5; 7 nucleotides match TRBD1. The germline CDR1 and CDR2 sequences are SNHLY and FYNNEI. V lost 6 bases and J lost 3; bases outside the gene matches: 1. This CDR3 has 12 residues. The CDR3 nucleotides are TGTGCCAGCAGAGGGACAGAAGAGACCCAGTACTTC. Encoded protein: CASRGTEETQYF.

This clone was found once. This chain links TRBV7-2 with TRBJ2-3; 9 positions agree with TRBD2. There are 17 residues in the CDR3. V dropped 5 bases and J dropped 2; count of bases not matched to a gene: 11. The V gene's germline CDR1 is SGHTA and CDR2 FQGNSA. The CDR3 DNA reads as TGTGCCAGCAGCGTACTAGCGGGTCGAAGTACCACAGATACGCAGTATTTT. This codes for CASSVLAGRSTTDTQYF.

Of note for this clone: The junction shows a germline mismatch at one end, possibly a read error. The V call is TRBV4-1, the J call TRBJ2-3; possible D gene TRBD1, 5 bases. CDR3 length: 17 amino acids. The germline V gene encodes CDR1 MGHRA and CDR2 YSYEKL. The CDR3 reads CGSSQGNAFRGTDTQYF. CDR3 nucleotides: TGCGGCAGCAGCCAAGGGAATGCTTTCAGGGGCACAGATACGCAGTATTTT.

V and J are TRBV3-1 (or the pseudogene TRBV3-2) and TRBJ2-1, with 10 bases fitting TRBD2. CDR1 LGHDT and CDR2 YNNKEL come from the germline V gene (reference sequence). This CDR3 is 15 amino acids long. After removal of 4 bases from V and 7 bases from J, the junction contained 7 bases not matched to a gene. CDR3 protein: CASSPSSGSRNEQFF. The CDR3, as DNA: TGTGCCAGCAGCCCGTCTAGCGGGAGTAGGAATGAGCAGTTCTTC.